This T cell receptor (beta chain) stems from a study of OX40 agonist ivuxolimab in advanced cancers. In the study overall: Dose-escalation cases comprised hepatocellular carcinoma, melanoma, renal cell or head and neck cancer.

The protocol was immunoSEQ multiplex PCR, while the TCRdb copy is restricted to in-frame clones and leaves out a portion. This sample yields approximately 14,000 clones, of which 65% to 80% are seen a single time; around a third belongs to the top ten. Per the germline V gene, CDR1 is LGHNA and CDR2 is YNFKEQ. J gave up 3 bases and V 0 bases, and 11 bases lay outside the gene matches. This CDR3 has 18 residues. This clone is a singleton in its sample. The antigen remains undetermined. Study-level points and caveats: Some nonresponders likewise displayed low normalized T-cell clonal expansion.

Sequencing used CD4+ or CD8+ T cells sorted from blood, obtained in a trial of the OX40 agonist ivuxolimab. This receptor was taken from an adult with an advanced solid tumor such as melanoma, head and neck, liver or kidney cancer. The gene calls are TRBV4-2 and TRBJ2-1; 7 bases align to TRBD2. The CDR3 coding sequence is TGTGCCAGCAGCCAAGAGCTAGCGGACCACCAAGGCTACAATGAGCAGTTCTTC. Translation: CASSQELADHQGYNEQFF.